Detailed here is one T cell receptor beta chain. Authors' methods: Reference gene primer amplification yielded estimated nucleated cell counts. Assay used: immunoSEQ multiplex PCR; TCRdb lists only in-frame clones, some missing. That table furnishes V, J and clone size, whereas the DNA furnished D and trimming. The profile shows hundreds of thousands of clones, roughly 85% of them singletons. This entry is derived from a study of blood T cell repertoires in COVID-19. Study context: COVID-19 samples collected from the United States, Italy and Spain covered acute and convalescent phases. T cells, B-cell-depleted T cells, or PBMCs provided the cDNA or gDNA that served as material.

CDR3 length: 16 amino acids. CDR1 is SGDLS and CDR2 is YYNGEE in the germline V gene. V lost 4 bases, J lost 3 bases, and 16 bases lay in between. Sequenced sample: peripheral blood. This sequence joins TRBV9 and TRBJ2-2; D gene unclear. The sequence derives from a human donor in a cohort sampled during active COVID-19. For the CDR3, the DNA is TGTGCCAGCAGCCCCCGAGGTGATACGTACACCGGGGAGCTGTTTTTT. Amino acid sequence: CASSPRGDTYTGELFF.